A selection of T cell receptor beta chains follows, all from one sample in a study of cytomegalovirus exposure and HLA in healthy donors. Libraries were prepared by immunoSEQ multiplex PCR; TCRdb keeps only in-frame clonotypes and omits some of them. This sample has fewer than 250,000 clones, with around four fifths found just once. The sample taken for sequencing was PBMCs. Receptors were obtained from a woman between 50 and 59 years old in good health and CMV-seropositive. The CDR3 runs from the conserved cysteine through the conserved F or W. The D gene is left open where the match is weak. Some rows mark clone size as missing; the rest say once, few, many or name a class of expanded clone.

CDR3aa: CARSLRAPGESNYGYTF
CDR3nt: TGTGCCAGAAGCTTGCGGGCTCCGGGGGAATCTAACTATGGCTACACCTTC
abundance: .
v_gene: TRBV5-3
d_gene: .
j_gene: TRBJ1-2

CDR3aa: CASSFSGGGTEAFF
CDR3nt: TGTGCCAGCAGCTTTTCAGGGGGCGGGACTGAAGCTTTCTTT
abundance: .
v_gene: TRBV7-3
d_gene: TRBD1
j_gene: TRBJ1-1

CDR3aa: CASSPYSGEQFF
CDR3nt: TGTGCCAGCAGTCCATACTCGGGTGAGCAGTTCTTC
abundance: .
v_gene: TRBV27
d_gene: .
j_gene: TRBJ2-1

CDR3aa: CSARAGIGYTF
CDR3nt: TGCAGTGCTAGAGCGGGGATTGGCTACACCTTC
abundance: .
v_gene: TRBV20-1
d_gene: .
j_gene: TRBJ1-2

CDR3aa: CASSLGTGSTYEQYF
CDR3nt: TGCGCCAGCAGCTTGGGGACAGGGTCGACCTACGAGCAGTACTTC
abundance: .
v_gene: TRBV5-1
d_gene: TRBD1
j_gene: TRBJ2-7

CDR3aa: CASSLGTSGGTDTQYF
CDR3nt: TGCGCCAGCAGCTTAGGGACTAGCGGGGGGACAGATACGCAGTATTTT
abundance: .
v_gene: TRBV5-1
d_gene: TRBD2
j_gene: TRBJ2-3

CDR3aa: CASSTTSGGKMKQFF
CDR3nt: TGTGCCAGCAGTACGACTAGCGGGGGTAAGATGAAGCAGTTCTTC
abundance: .
v_gene: TRBV27
d_gene: TRBD2
j_gene: TRBJ2-1

CDR3aa: CAINTKGGVDTQYF
CDR3nt: TGTGCCATCAATACAAAGGGGGGGGTAGATACGCAGTATTTT
abundance: .
v_gene: TRBV10-3
d_gene: .
j_gene: TRBJ2-3

CDR3aa: CASSLDLAGGEGYTF
CDR3nt: TGTGCCAGCAGCTTAGATTTAGCGGGCGGCGAGGGCTACACCTTC
abundance: .
v_gene: TRBV11-2
d_gene: .
j_gene: TRBJ1-2

CDR3aa: CASSFRGNNEKLFF
CDR3nt: TGTGCCAGCAGCTTCAGGGGGAACAATGAAAAACTGTTTTTT
abundance: .
v_gene: TRBV7-9
d_gene: TRBD1
j_gene: TRBJ1-4

CDR3aa: CASSLHPTNTEAFF
CDR3nt: TGTGCCAGCAGTCTACACCCGACAAACACTGAAGCTTTCTTT
abundance: .
v_gene: TRBV6-1
d_gene: .
j_gene: TRBJ1-1

CDR3aa: CASSLRQGFPGYTF
CDR3nt: TGTGCCAGCAGCCTCAGACAGGGGTTCCCTGGCTACACCTTC
abundance: .
v_gene: TRBV13
d_gene: TRBD1
j_gene: TRBJ1-2

CDR3aa: CASSATSGRRGNTIYF
CDR3nt: TGTGCCAGCAGCGCAACCTCAGGGCGACGAGGAAACACCATATATTTT
abundance: .
v_gene: TRBV5-6
d_gene: .
j_gene: TRBJ1-3

CDR3aa: CASSPLTSGGGELFF
CDR3nt: TGCGCCAGCAGCCCTCTGACTAGCGGGGGAGGGGAGCTGTTTTTT
abundance: .
v_gene: TRBV5-1
d_gene: TRBD2
j_gene: TRBJ2-2

CDR3aa: CASSQDSFGGVGYTF
CDR3nt: TGCGCCAGCAGCCAAGATTCCTTCGGAGGGGTAGGCTACACCTTC
abundance: few
v_gene: TRBV4-3
d_gene: .
j_gene: TRBJ1-2

CDR3aa: CASSAHKTGTKTYNYGYTF
CDR3nt: TGTGCCAGCAGCGCCCATAAGACAGGGACCAAAACTTATAACTATGGCTACACCTTC
abundance: .
v_gene: TRBV11-2
d_gene: TRBD1
j_gene: TRBJ1-2

CDR3aa: CASSLIRDYEQYF
CDR3nt: TGTGCCAGCAGTTTAATCCGGGACTACGAGCAGTACTTC
abundance: few
v_gene: TRBV27
d_gene: .
j_gene: TRBJ2-7

CDR3aa: CASSAGTGDYNEQFF
CDR3nt: TGTGCCAGCAGCGCCGGGACAGGGGACTACAATGAGCAGTTCTTC
abundance: many
v_gene: TRBV6-4
d_gene: TRBD1
j_gene: TRBJ2-1

CDR3aa: CASSSGTGQANQPQHF
CDR3nt: TGTGCCAGCAGTTCCGGGACAGGTCAAGCGAATCAGCCCCAGCATTTT
abundance: .
v_gene: TRBV27
d_gene: TRBD1
j_gene: TRBJ1-5